The 16 T cell receptor beta chains given below trace back to one sample, sequenced in a study of OX40 agonist ivuxolimab in advanced cancers. The table came from immunoSEQ multiplex PCR; TCRdb's copy has only in-frame clones and leaves some out. The top ten hold roughly 5.3% of the sample, which has about 70,000 clones, approximately 84% seen once. This specimen was CD4+ or CD8+ T cells sorted from blood, taken in a trial of the OX40 agonist ivuxolimab. All receptors derive from an adult with an advanced solid tumor such as melanoma, head and neck, liver or kidney cancer.

This clone was found a few times. This chain joins TRBV7-9 and TRBJ2-1, with 12 bases aligning to TRBD2. The germline gives CDR1 SEHNR, CDR2 FQNEAQ (reference sequence). The CDR3 covers 18 residues. With V trimmed by 5 bases and J by 7 bases, 15 bases remained unmatched. The CDR3 sequence is CASSPTPRLAGVRNEQFF. CDR3 nucleotide sequence: TGTGCCAGCAGCCCCACCCCCCGACTAGCGGGAGTCAGAAATGAGCAGTTCTTC. The complete variable domain, with remaining parts taken from reference TRBV7-9 and TRBJ2-1, reads DTGVSQNPRHKITKRGQNVTFRCDPISEHNRLYWYRQTLGQGPEFLTYFQNEAQLEKSRLLSDRFSAERPKGSFSTLEIQRTEQGDSAMYLCASSPTPRLAGVRNEQFFGPGTRLTVL.

The chain combines TRBV15 with TRBJ2-7; tentatively, D is TRBD2 (5 bases). Germline loops: CDR1 LNHNV, CDR2 YYDKDF (reference sequence). Trimming left V 0 bases short and J 7 bases short, with 7 bases between. The CDR3 is made up of 12 amino acids. The CDR3 is CATSRDRGEQYF. In DNA form, the CDR3 reads TGTGCCACCAGCAGAGATCGAGGGGAGCAGTACTTC.

V usage is TRBV19 and J usage is TRBJ2-3; 13 positions match TRBD2. The CDR3 sequence is 16 residues long. In germline, CDR1 is LNHDA, CDR2 SQIVND (reference sequence). Trimming removed 5 bases from V and 4 bases from J; junction bases left unmatched: 6. The CDR3 reads CASSETSGGAADTQYF. Here the CDR3 DNA reads TGTGCCAGTAGTGAAACTAGCGGGGGGGCCGCAGATACGCAGTATTTT.

This rearrangement joins TRBV6-1 to TRBJ1-4; D not certain. Germline V lookup: CDR1 MNHNS, CDR2 SASEGT. The ends were cut back, 2 bases at V and 0 bases at J, with 7 bases in the middle. This CDR3 has 15 residues. The CDR3 here is CASSEHAATNEKLFF. CDR3 bases: TGTGCCAGCAGTGAACACGCTGCAACTAATGAAAAACTGTTTTTT.

This rearrangement joins TRBV11-2 to TRBJ2-5; D gene ambiguous. Germline lookup yields CDR1 SGHAT and CDR2 FQNNGV. The CDR3 is 15 amino acids. V lost 3 bases and J 4 bases, leaving 15 bases between the germline ends. The CDR3 DNA reads as TGTGCCAGCAGCTTGAGGCGGTATTCGGGAGAGACCCAGTACTTC. This codes for CASSLRRYSGETQYF.

The CDR3 here is CASRDSDYGYTF. CDR3 DNA sequence: TGTGCCAGCAGGGACAGCGACTATGGCTACACCTTC. The chain employs TRBV2 and TRBJ1-2, with TRBD1 as a possible D gene (6 bases). The V end lost 6 bases, the J end lost 3 bases, and 8 bases lay between the germline ends. This CDR3 comprises 12 residues. Germline assignment: CDR1 SNHLY and CDR2 FYNNEI.

The sample holds one count of this clone. The chain couples TRBV11-3 to TRBJ2-7; D unclear. CDR3 length: 12 residues. The germline gives CDR1 SGHNT, CDR2 YENEEA. The V end lost 0 bases, the J end lost 4 bases, and 4 bases lay between the germline ends. In nucleotides, the CDR3 is TGTGCCAGCAGCTTAGAAAGTTACGAGCAGTACTTC. Its protein product is CASSLESYEQYF.

The CDR3 loop is CASSRDGGRRNTGELFF. The DNA of the CDR3 is TGCGCCAGCAGCCGAGATGGGGGGCGAAGGAACACCGGGGAGCTGTTTTTT. This chain connects TRBV4-1 to TRBJ2-2, with D perhaps assigned TRBD1 or TRBD2 (6 bases each). The CDR3 is made up of 17 amino acids. V was shortened by 4 bases and J by 1 base, with 16 bases between the two germline ends. Germline assignment: CDR1 MGHRA and CDR2 YSYEKL.

This clone was counted a single time. The chain employs TRBV2 and TRBJ1-1; weak D call: TRBD1 (5 bases). CDR3 size: 14 residues. The ends were cut back, 7 bases at V and 2 bases at J, with 14 bases in the middle. Germline assignment: CDR1 SNHLY and CDR2 FYNNEI. Here the CDR3 DNA reads TGTGCCAGCAACCGAATGGGGACCAACACTGAAGCTTTCTTT. This codes for CASNRMGTNTEAFF.

The chain links TRBV7-9 to TRBJ1-3, with D tentatively TRBD1 (5 bases). V was shortened by 5 bases and J by 4 bases, with 9 bases between the two germline ends. The CDR3 sequence is 13 residues long. Germline values: CDR1 SEHNR, CDR2 FQNEAQ (reference sequence). CDR3 amino acids: CASSRGEGNTIYF. The CDR3 bases are TGTGCCAGCAGCCGGGGCGAGGGAAACACCATATATTTT.

The chain is built from TRBV18 and TRBJ1-5; D is ambiguous. The germline V gene has CDR1 KGHSH and CDR2 LQKENI. V lost 5 bases and J 1 base, leaving 6 bases between the germline ends. The CDR3 is made up of 13 amino acids. The CDR3 region is CASSVGSNQPQHF. The DNA of the CDR3 is TGTGCCAGCTCAGTCGGGAGCAATCAGCCCCAGCATTTT.

The chain uses TRBV30 and TRBJ1-5, with 8 bases fitting TRBD1. Germline-derived CDR1 and CDR2 are GTSNPN and SVGIG (reference sequence). V was clipped by 3 bases and J by 6 bases; unmatched bases: 4. This CDR3 has 13 amino acids. CDR3 residues: CAWSSGGRQPQHF. The CDR3, as DNA: TGTGCCTGGAGCTCAGGGGGCCGTCAGCCCCAGCATTTT. Full variable domain (missing parts from reference TRBV30 and TRBJ1-5): SQTIHQWPATLVQPVGSPLSLECTVEGTSNPNLYWYRQAAGRGLQLLFYSVGIGQISSEVPQNLSASRPQDRQFILSSKKLLLSDSGFYLCAWSSGGRQPQHFGDGTRLSIL.

The chain joins TRBV29-1 to TRBJ2-3, with TRBD2 matching over 16 bases. V shed 4 bases and J 4 bases; nucleotides not matched to a gene: 2. The CDR3 extends over 15 amino acids. CDR1 SQVTM and CDR2 ANQGSEA come from the germline V gene. CDR3 DNA sequence: TGCAGCGTTGTGGGACTAGCGGGAGGGCCAGATACGCAGTATTTT. It yields the protein CSVVGLAGGPDTQYF.

The genes are TRBV2 and TRBJ2-1; no firm D call. Trimming removed 6 bases from V and 5 bases from J, with 17 bases in between. The CDR3 runs 15 residues. CDR1 and CDR2 from the germline V gene are SNHLY and FYNNEI. CDR3 loop: CASSPRVAGDNEQFF. CDR3 coding DNA: TGTGCCAGCAGCCCAAGGGTAGCTGGAGACAATGAGCAGTTCTTC.

The rearrangement joins TRBV11-3 to TRBJ2-1; 7 nucleotides line up with TRBD1. J gave up 2 bases and V 4 bases, and 5 bases lay outside the gene matches. Per germline, CDR1 SGHNT and CDR2 YENEEA. The CDR3 has 15 amino acids. For the CDR3, the DNA is TGTGCCAGCAGCTCCTCAGGGGGTCCCTACAATGAGCAGTTCTTC. Its translation: CASSSSGGPYNEQFF.

The chain couples TRBV6-6 to TRBJ1-2; no firm D call. CDR3 length equals 11 residues. Germline CDR1 is MNHNY and CDR2 is SVGAGI (reference sequence). V shed 5 bases and J shed 4 bases, with 5 bases lying between them. The CDR3 here is CASSGTYGYTF. Written as DNA, the CDR3 is TGTGCCAGCAGTGGAACCTATGGCTACACCTTC.